The clone carrying this TCR beta chain was detected a few times. The source material, RNA transcripts, was used to amplify TCR beta CDR3 regions. When the TCR CDR3 underwent first-round RT-PCR, the HTBI primer set was used. In TCRdb, the multiplex PCR reads were re-called with MiXCR into one record per CDR3 protein. This repertoire shows fewer than 200,000 distinct CDR3 sequences, approximately 15% found once; its top ten account for 25% to 30%. The sample is drawn from a study of T cells in Graves' hyperthyroidism and ophthalmopathy. V was pared by 7 bases and J by 4 bases, with 25 bases between. There are 17 residues in the CDR3. Germline loops: CDR1 LNHDA, CDR2 SQIVND (reference sequence).

The sequenced sample consisted of blood. V gene TRBV19 combines with J gene TRBJ1-1, with D possibly matching TRBD1 (5 bases). This receptor was taken from a woman aged 45-60 years with Graves' hyperthyroidism. CDR3 amino acids: CASIGRPYPPGGTEAFF. CDR3 bases: TGTGCCAGTATCGGAAGGCCCTACCCTCCCGGGGGCACTGAAGCTTTCTTT.